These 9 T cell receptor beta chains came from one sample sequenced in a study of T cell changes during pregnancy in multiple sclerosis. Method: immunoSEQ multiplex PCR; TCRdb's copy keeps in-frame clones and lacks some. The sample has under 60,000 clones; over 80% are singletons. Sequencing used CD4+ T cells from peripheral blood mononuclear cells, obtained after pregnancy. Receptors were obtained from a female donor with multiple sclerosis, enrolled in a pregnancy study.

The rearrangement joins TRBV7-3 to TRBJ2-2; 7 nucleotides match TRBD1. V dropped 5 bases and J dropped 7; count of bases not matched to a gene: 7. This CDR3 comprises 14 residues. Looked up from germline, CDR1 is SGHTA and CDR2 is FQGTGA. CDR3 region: CASSPYRGGGELFF. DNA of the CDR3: TGTGCCAGCAGCCCATACAGGGGTGGCGGGGAGCTGTTTTTT.

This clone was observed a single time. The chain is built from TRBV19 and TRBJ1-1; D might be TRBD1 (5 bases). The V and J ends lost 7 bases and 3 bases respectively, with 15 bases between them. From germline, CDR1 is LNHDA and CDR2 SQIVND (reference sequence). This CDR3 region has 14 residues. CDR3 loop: CASKPKGWDTEAFF. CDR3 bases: TGTGCCAGTAAGCCAAAGGGGTGGGACACTGAAGCTTTCTTT.

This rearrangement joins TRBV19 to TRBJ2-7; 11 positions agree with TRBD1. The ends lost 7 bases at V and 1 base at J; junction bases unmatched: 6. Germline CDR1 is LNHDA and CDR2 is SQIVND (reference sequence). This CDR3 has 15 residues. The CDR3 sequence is CASITRDRGSYEQYF. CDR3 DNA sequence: TGTGCCAGTATCACCCGGGACAGGGGGTCCTACGAGCAGTACTTC.

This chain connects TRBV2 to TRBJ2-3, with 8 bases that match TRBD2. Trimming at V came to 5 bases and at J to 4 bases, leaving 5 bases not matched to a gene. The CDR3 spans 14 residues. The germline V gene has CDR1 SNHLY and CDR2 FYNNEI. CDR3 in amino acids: CASSSGGLPDTQYF. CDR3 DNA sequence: TGTGCCAGCAGTTCGGGGGGGCTCCCAGATACGCAGTATTTT. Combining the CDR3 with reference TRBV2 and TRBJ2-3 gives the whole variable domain EPEVTQTPSHQVTQMGQEVILRCVPISNHLYFYWYRQILGQKVEFLVSFYNNEISEKSEIFDDQFSVERPDGSNFTLKIRSTKLEDSAMYFCASSSGGLPDTQYFGPGTRLTVL.

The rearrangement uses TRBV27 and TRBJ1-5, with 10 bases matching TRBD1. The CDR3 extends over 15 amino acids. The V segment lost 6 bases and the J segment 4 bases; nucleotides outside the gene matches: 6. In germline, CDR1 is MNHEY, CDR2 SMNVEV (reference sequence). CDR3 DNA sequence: TGTGCCAGCAGACCAGACAGGGGGCGAAATCAGCCCCAGCATTTT. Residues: CASRPDRGRNQPQHF.

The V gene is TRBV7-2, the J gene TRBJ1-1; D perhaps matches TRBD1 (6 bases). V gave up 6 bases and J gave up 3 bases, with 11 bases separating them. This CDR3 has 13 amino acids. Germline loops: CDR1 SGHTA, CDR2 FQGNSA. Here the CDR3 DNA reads TGTGCCAGCAGTTACAGGGTGGACACTGAAGCTTTCTTT. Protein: CASSYRVDTEAFF.

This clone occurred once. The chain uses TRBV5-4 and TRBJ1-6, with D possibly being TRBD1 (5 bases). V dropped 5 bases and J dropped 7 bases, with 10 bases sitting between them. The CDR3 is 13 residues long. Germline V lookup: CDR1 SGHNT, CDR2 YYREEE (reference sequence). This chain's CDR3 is CASSGTPNSPLHF. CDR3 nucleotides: TGTGCCAGCAGTGGGACTCCCAATTCACCCCTCCACTTT.

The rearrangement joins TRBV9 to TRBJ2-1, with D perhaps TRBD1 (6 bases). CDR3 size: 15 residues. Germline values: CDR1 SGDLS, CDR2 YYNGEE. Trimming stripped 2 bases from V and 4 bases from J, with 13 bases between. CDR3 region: CASSVLGTNYNEQFF. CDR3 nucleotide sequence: TGTGCCAGCAGCGTTCTTGGGACAAATTACAATGAGCAGTTCTTC. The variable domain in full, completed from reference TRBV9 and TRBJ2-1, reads DSGVTQTPKHLITATGQRVTLRCSPRSGDLSVYWYQQSLDQGLQFLIQYYNGEERAKGNILERFSAQQFPDLHSELNLSSLELGDSALYFCASSVLGTNYNEQFFGPGTRLTVL.

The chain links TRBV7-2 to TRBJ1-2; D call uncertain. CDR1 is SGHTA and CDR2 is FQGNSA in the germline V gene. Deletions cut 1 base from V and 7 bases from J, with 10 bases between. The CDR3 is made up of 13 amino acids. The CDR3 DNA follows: TGTGCCAGCAGCTTAGATACAGCTGGTGGCTACACCTTC. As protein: CASSLDTAGGYTF.